This TCR beta chain was recorded in a study of blood T cell repertoires in COVID-19. Repertoires were generated with immunoSEQ multiplex PCR, while TCRdb's copy carries only in-frame clones and drops some. The sample holds 180,000 or so clones, roughly 85% seen once. V was trimmed by 1 base and J by 9 bases, leaving 19 bases between them. CDR1 and CDR2 (germline): LNHDA, SQIVND (reference sequence). The CDR3 has 16 residues. The chain employs TRBV19 and TRBJ2-1; D is undetermined. The source is a human donor with active or convalescent COVID-19. The donor label of this sample is uncertain. The sequenced material came from peripheral blood. CDR3: CASSIASGLSSSEQFF. The CDR3 nucleotides read TGTGCCAGTAGTATAGCCTCGGGTCTTTCTTCCAGTGAGCAGTTCTTC.